This T cell receptor beta chain was recovered during a study of type 1 regulatory T cells. Study as a whole: This in vitro CD4 product, T-allo10, is enriched for Tr1 cells and alloantigen-specific.

MiXCR, applied by TCRdb to the reads, yields one record per CDR3 protein. The sample consists of 90,000 to 100,000 distinct CDR3 sequences, 31% of them appearing once. The length of the CDR3 is 12 residues. Germline V CDR1 and CDR2: SEHNR, FQNEAQ (reference sequence). V shed 5 bases and J shed 3 bases, with 7 bases lying between them. V and J are TRBV7-9 and TRBJ1-1, with no clear D. Input material: CD4+ T cells, either the whole sample or a sorted fraction (not recorded which). This sequence was found in a human donor in good health. CDR3 coding DNA: TGTGCCAGCAGCCCCCAGGACACTGAAGCTTTCTTT. Translating it yields CASSPQDTEAFF.